This T cell receptor (beta chain) was recovered during a study of control samples from healthy donors and cancer patients. Trimming shortened V by 2 bases and J by 1 base, and 8 bases separated the two germline ends. CDR3 length: 14 residues. Germline V lookup: CDR1 KGHSH, CDR2 LQKENI. Sequencing was performed with immunoSEQ multiplex PCR; in TCRdb, only in-frame clones are kept and a portion is missing. The table has 100,000 to 150,000 clones, around 86% seen once. The chain recombines TRBV18 with TRBJ1-1; D gene uncertain. Material for sequencing was blood. The TCR was taken from a man aged 35 to 55 in good health. CDR3 protein: CASSPIRENTEAFF. The CDR3 nucleotides are TGTGCCAGCTCACCAATTAGGGAGAACACTGAAGCTTTCTTT.